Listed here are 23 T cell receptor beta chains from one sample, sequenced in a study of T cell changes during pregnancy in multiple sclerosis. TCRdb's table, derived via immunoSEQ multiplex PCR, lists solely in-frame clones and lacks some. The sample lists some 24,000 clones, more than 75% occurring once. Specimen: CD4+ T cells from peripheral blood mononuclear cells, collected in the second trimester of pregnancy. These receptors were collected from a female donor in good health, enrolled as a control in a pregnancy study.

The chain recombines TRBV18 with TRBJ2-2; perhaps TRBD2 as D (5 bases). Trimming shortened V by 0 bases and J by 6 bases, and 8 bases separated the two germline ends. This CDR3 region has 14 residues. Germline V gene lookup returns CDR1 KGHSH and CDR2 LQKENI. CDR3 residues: CASSPPRGPGELFF. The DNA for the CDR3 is TGTGCCAGCTCACCACCTAGAGGGCCCGGGGAGCTGTTTTTT.

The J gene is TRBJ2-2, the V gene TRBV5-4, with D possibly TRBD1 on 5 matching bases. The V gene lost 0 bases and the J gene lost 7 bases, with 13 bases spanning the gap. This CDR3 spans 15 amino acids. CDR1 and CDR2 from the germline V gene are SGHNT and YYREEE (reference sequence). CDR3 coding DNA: TGTGCCAGCAGCTTGGCTCAGGGAAAAGACGGGGAGCTGTTTTTT. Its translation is CASSLAQGKDGELFF.

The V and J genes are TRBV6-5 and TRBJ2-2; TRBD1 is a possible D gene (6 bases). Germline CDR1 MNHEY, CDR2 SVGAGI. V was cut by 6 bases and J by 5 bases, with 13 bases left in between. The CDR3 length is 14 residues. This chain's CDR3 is CASRDVTGTGELFF. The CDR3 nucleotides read TGTGCCAGCAGGGACGTTACAGGGACCGGGGAGCTGTTTTTT.

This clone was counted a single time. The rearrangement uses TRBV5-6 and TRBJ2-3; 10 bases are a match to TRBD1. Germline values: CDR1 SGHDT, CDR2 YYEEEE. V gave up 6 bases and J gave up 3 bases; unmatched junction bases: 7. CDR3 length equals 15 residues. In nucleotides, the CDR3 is TGTGCCAGCATCAGGACAGGGGGAGGGACAGATACGCAGTATTTT. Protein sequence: CASIRTGGGTDTQYF.

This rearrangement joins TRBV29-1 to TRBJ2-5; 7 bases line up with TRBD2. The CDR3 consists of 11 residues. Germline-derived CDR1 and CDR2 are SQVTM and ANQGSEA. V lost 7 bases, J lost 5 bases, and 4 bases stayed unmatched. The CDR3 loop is CSGGGIETQYF. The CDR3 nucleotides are TGCAGCGGGGGGGGGATTGAGACCCAGTACTTC.

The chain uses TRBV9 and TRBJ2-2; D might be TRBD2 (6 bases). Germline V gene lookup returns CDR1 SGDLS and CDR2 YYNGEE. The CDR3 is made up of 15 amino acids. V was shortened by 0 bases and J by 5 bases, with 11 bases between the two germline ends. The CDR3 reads CASSVAGVTTGELFF. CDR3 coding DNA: TGTGCCAGCAGCGTAGCGGGAGTGACAACCGGGGAGCTGTTTTTT.

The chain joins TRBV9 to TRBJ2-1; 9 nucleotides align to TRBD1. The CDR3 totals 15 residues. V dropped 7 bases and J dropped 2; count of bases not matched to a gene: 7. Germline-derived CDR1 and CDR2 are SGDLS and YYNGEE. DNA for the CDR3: TGTGCCAGCGGGACAGGGAAAGTCGCCTACAATGAGCAGTTCTTC. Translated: CASGTGKVAYNEQFF.

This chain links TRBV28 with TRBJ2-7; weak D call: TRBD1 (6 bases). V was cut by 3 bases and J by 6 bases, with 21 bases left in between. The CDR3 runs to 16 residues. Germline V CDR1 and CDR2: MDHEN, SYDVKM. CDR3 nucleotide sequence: TGTGCCAGCAGTTTGGGCCCTTGGGCAGGGGATGGCGAGCAGTACTTC. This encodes CASSLGPWAGDGEQYF.

CDR3 protein: CASSPPRQGYNEQFF. DNA for the CDR3: TGTGCCAGCTCACCACCGCGACAGGGCTACAATGAGCAGTTCTTC. This chain joins TRBV18 and TRBJ2-1; TRBD1 matches 7 bases. The CDR3 is 15 amino acids. Germline loops: CDR1 KGHSH, CDR2 LQKENI. Trimming at V came to 0 bases and at J to 3 bases, leaving 2 bases not matched to a gene.

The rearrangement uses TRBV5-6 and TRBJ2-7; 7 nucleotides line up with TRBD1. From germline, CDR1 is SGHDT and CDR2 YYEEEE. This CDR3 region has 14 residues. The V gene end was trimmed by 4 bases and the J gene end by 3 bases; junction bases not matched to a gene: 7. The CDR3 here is CASSPTGQLYEQYF. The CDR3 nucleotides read TGTGCCAGCAGCCCCACGGGACAGCTCTACGAGCAGTACTTC.

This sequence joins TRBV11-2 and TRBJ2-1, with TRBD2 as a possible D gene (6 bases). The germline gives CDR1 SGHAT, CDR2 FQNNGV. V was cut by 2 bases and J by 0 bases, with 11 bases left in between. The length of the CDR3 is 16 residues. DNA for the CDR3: TGTGCCAGCAGCTTATCGGCGGGGAGCTCCTACAATGAGCAGTTCTTC. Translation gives CASSLSAGSSYNEQFF.

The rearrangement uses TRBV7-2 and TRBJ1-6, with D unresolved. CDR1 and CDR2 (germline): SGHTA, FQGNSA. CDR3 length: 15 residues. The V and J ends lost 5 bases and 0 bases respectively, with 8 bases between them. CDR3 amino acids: CASSRGSSYNSPLHF. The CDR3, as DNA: TGTGCCAGCAGCCGAGGGAGCTCCTATAATTCACCCCTCCACTTT.

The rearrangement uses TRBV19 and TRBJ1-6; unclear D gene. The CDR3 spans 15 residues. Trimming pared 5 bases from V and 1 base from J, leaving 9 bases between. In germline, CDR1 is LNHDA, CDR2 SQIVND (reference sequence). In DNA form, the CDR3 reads TGTGCCAGTAGTCCGGGTACGTCCTATAATTCACCCCTCCACTTT. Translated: CASSPGTSYNSPLHF.

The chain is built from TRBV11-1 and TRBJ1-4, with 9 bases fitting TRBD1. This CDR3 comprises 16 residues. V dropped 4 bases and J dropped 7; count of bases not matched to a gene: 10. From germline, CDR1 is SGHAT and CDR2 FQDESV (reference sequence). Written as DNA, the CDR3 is TGTGCCAGCAGCTCCGAACACAGGGGGCGCGGTGAAAAACTGTTTTTT. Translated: CASSSEHRGRGEKLFF. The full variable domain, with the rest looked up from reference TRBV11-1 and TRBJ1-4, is EAEVAQSPRYKITEKSQAVAFWCDPISGHATLYWYRQILGQGPELLVQFQDESVVDDSQLPKDRFSAERLKGVDSTLKIQPAELGDSAMYLCASSSEHRGRGEKLFFGSGTQLSVL.

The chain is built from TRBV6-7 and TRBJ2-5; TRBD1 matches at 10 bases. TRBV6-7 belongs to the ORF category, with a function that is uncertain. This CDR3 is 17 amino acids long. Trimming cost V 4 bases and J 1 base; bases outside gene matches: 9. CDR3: CASSSSGQGSRQETQYF. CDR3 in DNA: TGTGCCAGCAGTTCCTCGGGACAGGGGTCGCGCCAAGAGACCCAGTACTTC.

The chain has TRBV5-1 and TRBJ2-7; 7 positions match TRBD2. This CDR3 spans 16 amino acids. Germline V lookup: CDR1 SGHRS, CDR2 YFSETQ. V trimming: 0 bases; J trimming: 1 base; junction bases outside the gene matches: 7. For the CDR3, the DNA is TGCGCCAGCAGCTTGGTGGGGGGGATGGCTTCCTACGAGCAGTACTTC. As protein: CASSLVGGMASYEQYF. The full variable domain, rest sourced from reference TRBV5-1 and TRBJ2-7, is KAGVTQTPRYLIKTRGQQVTLSCSPISGHRSVSWYQQTPGQGLQFLFEYFSETQRNKGNFPGRFSGRQFSNSRSEMNVSTLELGDSALYLCASSLVGGMASYEQYFGPGTRLTVT.

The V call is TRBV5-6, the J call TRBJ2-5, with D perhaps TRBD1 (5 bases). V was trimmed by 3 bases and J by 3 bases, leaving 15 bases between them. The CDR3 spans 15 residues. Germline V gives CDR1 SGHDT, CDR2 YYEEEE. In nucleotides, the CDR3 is TGTGCCAGCAGCTCCCCGTACGGCAGGGAAGAGACCCAGTACTTC. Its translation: CASSSPYGREETQYF.

The CDR3 DNA is TGTGCCAGCAGTTACTCGGGAGAGAAAGAGACCCAGTACTTC. Its protein is CASSYSGEKETQYF. The chain recombines TRBV6-5 with TRBJ2-5; possible D gene TRBD2, 5 bases. This CDR3 is built from 14 residues. Trimming left V 0 bases short and J 3 bases short, with 8 bases between. The V gene's germline CDR1 is MNHEY and CDR2 SVGAGI.

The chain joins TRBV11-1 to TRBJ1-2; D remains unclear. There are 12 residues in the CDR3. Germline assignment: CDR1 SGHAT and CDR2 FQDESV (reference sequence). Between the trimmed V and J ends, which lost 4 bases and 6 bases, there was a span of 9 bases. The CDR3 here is CASSSEGHGYTF. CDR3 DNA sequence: TGTGCCAGCAGCTCAGAGGGTCATGGCTACACCTTC.

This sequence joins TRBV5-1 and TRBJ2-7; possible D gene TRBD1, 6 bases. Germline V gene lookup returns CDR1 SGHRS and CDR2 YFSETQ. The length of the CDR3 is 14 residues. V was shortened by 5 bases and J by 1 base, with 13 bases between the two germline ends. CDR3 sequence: CASSSAGQSYEQYF. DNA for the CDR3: TGCGCCAGCAGTTCGGCCGGACAGTCCTACGAGCAGTACTTC. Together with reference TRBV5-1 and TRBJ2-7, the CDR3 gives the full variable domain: KAGVTQTPRYLIKTRGQQVTLSCSPISGHRSVSWYQQTPGQGLQFLFEYFSETQRNKGNFPGRFSGRQFSNSRSEMNVSTLELGDSALYLCASSSAGQSYEQYFGPGTRLTVT.

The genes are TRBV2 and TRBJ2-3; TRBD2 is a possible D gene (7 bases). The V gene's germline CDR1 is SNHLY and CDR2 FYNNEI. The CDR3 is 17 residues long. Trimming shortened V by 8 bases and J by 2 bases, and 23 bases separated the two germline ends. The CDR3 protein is CASRRPRSGGPTDTQYF. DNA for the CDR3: TGTGCCAGCCGACGCCCCCGATCGGGGGGCCCCACAGATACGCAGTATTTT.

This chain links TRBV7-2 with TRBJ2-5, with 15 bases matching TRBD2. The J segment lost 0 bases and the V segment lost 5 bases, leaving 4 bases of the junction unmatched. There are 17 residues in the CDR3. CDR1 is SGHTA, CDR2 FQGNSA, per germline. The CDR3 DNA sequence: TGTGCCAGCAGCAACGGACTAGCGGGGGGGTACCAAGAGACCCAGTACTTC. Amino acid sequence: CASSNGLAGGYQETQYF. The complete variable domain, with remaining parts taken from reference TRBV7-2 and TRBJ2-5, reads GAGVSQSPSNKVTEKGKDVELRCDPISGHTALYWYRQSLGQGLEFLIYFQGNSAPDKSGLPSDRFSAERTGGSVSTLTIQRTQQEDSAVYLCASSNGLAGGYQETQYFGPGTRLLVL.

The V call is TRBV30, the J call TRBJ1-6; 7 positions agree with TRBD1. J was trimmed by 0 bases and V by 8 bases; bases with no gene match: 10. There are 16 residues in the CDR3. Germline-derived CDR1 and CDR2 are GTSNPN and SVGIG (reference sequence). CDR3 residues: CAPGGRDSSYNSPLHF. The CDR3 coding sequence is TGTGCCCCAGGGGGGCGGGATAGCTCCTATAATTCACCCCTCCACTTT.